This T cell receptor beta chain was documented in a study of T-cell reconstitution after alpha-beta-depleted transplantation in children. Study-level points and caveats: Reportedly, only several hundred clones from non-depleted graft cells drove alpha-beta T-cell counts at about two months. Newly generated T cells supplied most T-cell counts and diversity one year post-transplant. Surviving recipient T cells and thymic progenitors underlay high day-60 TCRbeta diversity in some patients.

This CDR3 spans 11 amino acids. CDR1 is MNHNS, CDR2 SASEGT, per germline. V was shortened by 2 bases and J by 8 bases, with 6 bases between the two germline ends. The TCRbeta library was prepared with unique molecular identifiers. Using its own MiXCR run on the PCR reads, TCRdb lists one record per CDR3 protein. The sample consists of a few hundred thousand distinct CDR3 sequences, 24% of them appearing once. This clonotype was counted a few times. No antigen is known for it. The receptor was isolated from a female patient aged 2-15 years who had a stem cell transplant for congenital amegakaryocytic thrombocytopenia, so the T cells may come from the graft donor. The rearrangement uses TRBV6-1 and TRBJ1-2, with no clear D. The sample here was PBMCs, mostly from graft donor cells, taken 360 days after TCRalphabeta/CD19-depleted stem cell transplant. The CDR3 sequence is CASSELAGYTF. The CDR3 bases are TGTGCCAGCAGTGAATTGGCGGGCTACACCTTC.